This TCR beta chain was profiled in a study of T cell responses to AZD1222 COVID-19 vaccine. Broader study findings: Dominant CD4 TCR responses targeted spike regions 160-218 and 743-854. Females made up more of the donors, who were largely white British, and clonal diversity may have come out too low. Following two doses of AZD1222, Spike-specific TCR breadth and depth rose.

J was trimmed by 0 bases and V by 5 bases; bases with no gene match: 11. The CDR3 is 18 residues long. CDR1 is SEHNR and CDR2 is FQNEAQ in the germline V gene (reference sequence). Produced via immunoSEQ multiplex PCR; TCRdb's table is partial and in-frame only. The sample yields over 150,000 clones, roughly 90% seen once. For this clone: Its target is not known.

Sequenced material: peripheral blood, taken on day 0 of AZD1222 vaccination. The genes are TRBV7-9 and TRBJ1-5, with 9 bases fitting TRBD1. This TCR derives from an adult in good health. This chain's CDR3 is CASSGSRDRANSNQPQHF. The CDR3 nucleotides are TGTGCCAGCAGCGGATCCCGGGACAGGGCTAATAGCAATCAGCCCCAGCATTTT.